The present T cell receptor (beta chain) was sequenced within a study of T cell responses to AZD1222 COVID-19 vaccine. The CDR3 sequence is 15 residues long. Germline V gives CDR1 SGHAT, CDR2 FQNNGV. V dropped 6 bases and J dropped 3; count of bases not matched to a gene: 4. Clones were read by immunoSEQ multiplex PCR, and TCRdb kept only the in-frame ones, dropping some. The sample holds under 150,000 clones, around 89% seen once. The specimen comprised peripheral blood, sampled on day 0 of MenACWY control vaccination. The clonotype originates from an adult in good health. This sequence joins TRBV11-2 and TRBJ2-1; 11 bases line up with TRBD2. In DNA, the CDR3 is TGTGCCAGCAGTTTTACTAGCGGGAGCTACAATGAGCAGTTCTTC. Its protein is CASSFTSGSYNEQFF.